Below, one TCR beta chain is given with its context. Its antigen is unidentified. Libraries were prepared by immunoSEQ multiplex PCR; TCRdb keeps only in-frame clonotypes and omits some of them. Counted here are 20,000 or so clones, approximately 85% occurring once; the ten biggest clones make up about 0.7%. The sample belongs to a study of regulatory dendritic cells for organ transplantation. The wider study: Day 6 dendritic cell cultures were stimulated with LPS.

Sorted subsets were CFSE-labeled and cultured about 5 days with allogeneic dendritic cells. The CDR3 totals 13 residues. CDR1 MNHNY and CDR2 SVGAGI come from the germline V gene (reference sequence). V dropped 2 bases and J dropped 2 bases, with 7 bases sitting between them. The rearrangement joins TRBV6-6 to TRBJ2-7; D may be TRBD1 (5 bases). Sequencing was carried out using naive CD4+ T cells from blood cultured with regulatory dendritic cells. As to subset: CD45RA+ naive T cells. The TCR originated in a human donor in good health. For the CDR3, the DNA is TGTGCCAGCAGTTACCAGGGTACCTACGAGCAGTACTTC. It codes for CASSYQGTYEQYF.